This TCR beta chain was identified during a study of blood T cell repertoires in COVID-19. The V and J ends lost 4 bases and 4 bases, in that order; junction bases with no gene match: 7. This CDR3 spans 15 amino acids. Germline-derived CDR1 and CDR2 are MGHRA and YSYEKL. Sequencing used immunoSEQ multiplex PCR; TCRdb keeps in-frame clones, though not all of them. The table has 130,000 or so clones, approximately 88% seen once. The chain recombines TRBV4-1 with TRBJ2-7; TRBD1 aligns across 10 bases. This TCR derives from a man in his sixties or seventies with active COVID-19. The sample comprised peripheral blood. The CDR3 protein is CASSRGTGEWYEQYF. The CDR3 DNA sequence: TGCGCCAGCAGCCGCGGGACAGGGGAATGGTACGAGCAGTACTTC.